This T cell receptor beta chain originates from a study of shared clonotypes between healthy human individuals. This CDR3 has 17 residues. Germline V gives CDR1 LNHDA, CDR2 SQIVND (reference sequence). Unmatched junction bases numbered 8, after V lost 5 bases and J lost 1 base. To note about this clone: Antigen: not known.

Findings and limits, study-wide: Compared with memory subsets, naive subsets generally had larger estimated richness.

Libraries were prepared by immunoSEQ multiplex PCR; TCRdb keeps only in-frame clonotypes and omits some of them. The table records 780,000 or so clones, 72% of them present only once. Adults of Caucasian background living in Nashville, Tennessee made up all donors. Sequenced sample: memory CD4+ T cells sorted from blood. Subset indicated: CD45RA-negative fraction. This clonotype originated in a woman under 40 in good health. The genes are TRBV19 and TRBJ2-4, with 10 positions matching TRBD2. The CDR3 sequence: CASSSTGLAAAKNIQYF. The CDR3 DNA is TGTGCCAGTAGTTCAACCGGACTAGCGGCTGCCAAAAACATTCAGTACTTC.